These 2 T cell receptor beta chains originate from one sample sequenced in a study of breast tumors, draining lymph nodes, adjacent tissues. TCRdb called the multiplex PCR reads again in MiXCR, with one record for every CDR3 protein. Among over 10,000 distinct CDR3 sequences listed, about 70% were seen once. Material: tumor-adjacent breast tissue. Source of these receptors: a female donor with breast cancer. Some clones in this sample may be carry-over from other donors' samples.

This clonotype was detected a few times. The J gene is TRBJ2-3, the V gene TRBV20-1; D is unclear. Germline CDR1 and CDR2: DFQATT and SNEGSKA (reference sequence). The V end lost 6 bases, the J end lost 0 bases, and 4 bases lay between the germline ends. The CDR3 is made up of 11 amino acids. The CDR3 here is CSAGSTDTQYF. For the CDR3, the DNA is TGCAGTGCAGGGAGCACAGATACGCAGTATTTT.

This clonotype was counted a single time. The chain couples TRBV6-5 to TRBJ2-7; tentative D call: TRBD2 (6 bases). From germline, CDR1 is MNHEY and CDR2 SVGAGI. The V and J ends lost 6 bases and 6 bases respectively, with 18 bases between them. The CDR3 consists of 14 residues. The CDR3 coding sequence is TGTGCCAGCAGACCCCGGGACCCCGGGGGCGAGCAGTACTTC. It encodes CASRPRDPGGEQYF.